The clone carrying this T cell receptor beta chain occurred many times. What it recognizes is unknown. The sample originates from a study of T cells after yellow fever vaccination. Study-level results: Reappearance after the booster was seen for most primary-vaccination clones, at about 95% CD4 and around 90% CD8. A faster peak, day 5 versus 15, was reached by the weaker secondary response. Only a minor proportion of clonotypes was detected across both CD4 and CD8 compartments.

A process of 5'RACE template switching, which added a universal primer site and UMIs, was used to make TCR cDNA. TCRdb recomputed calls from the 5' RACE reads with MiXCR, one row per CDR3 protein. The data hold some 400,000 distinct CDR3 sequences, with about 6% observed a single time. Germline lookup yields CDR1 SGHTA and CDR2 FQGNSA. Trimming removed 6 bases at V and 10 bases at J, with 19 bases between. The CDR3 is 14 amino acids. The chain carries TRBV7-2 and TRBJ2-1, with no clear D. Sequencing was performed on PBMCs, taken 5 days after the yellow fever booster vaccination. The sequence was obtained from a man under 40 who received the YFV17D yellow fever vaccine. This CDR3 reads CASRKTGPGLEQFF. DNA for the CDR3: TGTGCCAGCAGAAAAACGGGCCCTGGGCTAGAGCAGTTCTTC.